This paragraph reports one T cell receptor beta chain. The data were obtained in a study of shared T cell receptors in the human thymus. Profiling relied on immunoSEQ multiplex PCR, and the TCRdb table lists in-frame clones only, not all of them. This sample has around 730,000 clones, with around 85% found just once. The CDR3 is made up of 14 amino acids. Germline values: CDR1 SEHNR, CDR2 FQNEAQ (reference sequence). V was clipped by 3 bases and J by 1 base, with 9 bases between them. These sequences were also reported in another study, on human thymus T cells. Per that paper: Serving as donors were healthy Finnish infants, each of whom was having open corrective surgery for congenital heart defects. During corrective heart surgery, resections were taken, and the thymus tissue came from them. It looked as if thymic and blood repertoires used V and J genes in a biased way. Highly overlapping thymic repertoires in unrelated individuals were reported by related research.

Input material: thymocytes. This clonotype was obtained from a girl under two years old with a congenital heart defect. The rearrangement joins TRBV7-9 to TRBJ1-1; a possible D gene is TRBD1 (5 bases). The chain's CDR3 is CASSFTTANTEAFF. The CDR3 nucleotides are TGTGCCAGCAGCTTTACGACAGCGAACACTGAAGCTTTCTTT.